This TCR beta chain derives from a study of blood T cell repertoires in COVID-19. Study context: T cells, B-cell-depleted T cells, or PBMCs supplied cDNA or gDNA.

Patients at the Seattle site were enrolled during active infection and followed longitudinally. Germline V gene sequence: CDR1 LGHDT, CDR2 YNNKEL (reference sequence). The ends lost 1 base at V and 3 bases at J; junction bases unmatched: 1. The CDR3 length is 15 residues. Per the authors' pipeline: Scientists estimated how many nucleated cells there were by amplifying reference gene primers. Some clones are missing from TCRdb's copy, which holds only in-frame ones; the method was immunoSEQ multiplex PCR. V and J calls and clone size come straight from that table; D and trimming were deduced from the DNA. Of some 200,000 clones in the sample, about four fifths were seen once.

Sequences were obtained from peripheral blood. The TCR comes from a woman older than 75 with COVID-19, enrolled during active disease. This rearrangement joins TRBV3-1 (or the pseudogene TRBV3-2) to TRBJ2-2, with TRBD1 identical over 8 bases. CDR3 coding DNA: TGTGCCAGCAGCCAAGGACAGGGGTACACCGGGGAGCTGTTTTTT. Translated, it gives CASSQGQGYTGELFF.